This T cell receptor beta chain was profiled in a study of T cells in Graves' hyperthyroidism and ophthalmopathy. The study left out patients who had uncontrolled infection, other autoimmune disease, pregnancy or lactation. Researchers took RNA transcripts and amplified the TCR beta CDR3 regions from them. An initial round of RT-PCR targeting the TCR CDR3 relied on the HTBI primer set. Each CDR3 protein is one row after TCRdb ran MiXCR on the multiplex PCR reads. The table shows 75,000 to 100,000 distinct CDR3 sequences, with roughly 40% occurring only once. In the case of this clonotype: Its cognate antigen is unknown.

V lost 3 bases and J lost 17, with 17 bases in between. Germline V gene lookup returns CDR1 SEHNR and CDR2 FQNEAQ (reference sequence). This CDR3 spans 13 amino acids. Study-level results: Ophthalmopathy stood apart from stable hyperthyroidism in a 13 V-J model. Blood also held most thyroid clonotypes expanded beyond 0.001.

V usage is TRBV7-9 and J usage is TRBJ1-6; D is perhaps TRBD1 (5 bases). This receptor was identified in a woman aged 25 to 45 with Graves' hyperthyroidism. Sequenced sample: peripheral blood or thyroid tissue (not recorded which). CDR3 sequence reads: CASSLETGGWIHF. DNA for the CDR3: TGTGCCAGCAGCTTGGAAACAGGAGGGTGGATCCACTTT. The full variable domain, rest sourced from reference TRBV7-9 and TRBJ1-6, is DTGVSQNPRHKITKRGQNVTFRCDPISEHNRLYWYRQTLGQGPEFLTYFQNEAQLEKSRLLSDRFSAERPKGSFSTLEIQRTEQGDSAMYLCASSLETGGWIHFGNGTRLTVT.